The T cell receptor beta chain described here comes from a study of PD-1 blockade in classical Hodgkin lymphoma. Study information: Patients got intravenous nivolumab 3 mg/kg every 2 weeks. Findings of the study overall: Newly diagnosed and completely responding patients shared comparable baseline diversity. With CD4+ cells, TCR diversity rose significantly by C4D1, but not with CD8+ cells. The drivers behind the repertoire differences, possibly disease activity or prior therapy, remain undefined.

Autologous stem cell transplantation was followed by relapse in every patient, and brentuximab vedotin exposure varied. Trimming shortened V by 10 bases and J by 6 bases, and 16 bases separated the two germline ends. CDR1 MNHNS and CDR2 SASEGT come from the germline V gene. This CDR3 comprises 14 residues. The method was immunoSEQ multiplex PCR; TCRdb's version includes in-frame clones alone and lacks a portion of them. The profile shows tens of thousands of clones, 75% to 90% of them singletons. On this clone: The target antigen is unknown.

This material consisted of peripheral blood mononuclear cells (PBMCs), taken at baseline. The receptor comes from a human donor with classical Hodgkin lymphoma. The J gene is TRBJ1-6, the V gene TRBV6-1; D is uncertain. CDR3 nucleotides: TGTGCCACCCAGATAGGGCAGGTTAATTCACCCCTCCACTTT. Translating gives CATQIGQVNSPLHF.